This TCR beta chain was observed in a study of cytotoxic CD8 clonotypes in ibrutinib-treated CLL. Germline CDR1 reads MNHEY; CDR2 reads SMNVEV (reference sequence). V was trimmed by 5 bases and J by 2 bases, leaving 16 bases between them. This CDR3 has 16 amino acids. TCRdb's table, derived via immunoSEQ multiplex PCR, lists solely in-frame clones and lacks some. The repertoire includes about 130,000 clones, 79% of them detected once, and 9.5% to 15% sits in the top ten. The clonotype originates from a human donor with chronic lymphocytic leukemia. The chain links TRBV27 to TRBJ2-1; possibly TRBD1 or TRBD2 for D (5 bases each). This specimen was PBMCs, taken after 12 months of ibrutinib treatment. The CDR3 reads CASSPPPTGPYNEQFF. In nucleotides, the CDR3 is TGTGCCAGCAGTCCGCCCCCCACGGGGCCCTACAATGAGCAGTTCTTC.